This TCR beta chain was captured by sequencing in a study of CD8 T cells in Susac syndrome (dated by TCRdb to between 2018 and 2021). Notes on the research overall: The study used repertoire sequencing to test whether antigen drove CD8+ T cell activation and differentiation in Susac syndrome. Clonality of the CD8+ T cell repertoire was compared between more than 10 healthy donors, about 14 Susac syndrome patients and roughly 16 multiple sclerosis patients.

RNA was extracted using the RNeasy kit, and about 0.5 to 1 ug of the RNA was reverse transcribed with random hexamers. The immunoSEQ multiplex PCR assay, covering 54 Vbeta and 13 Jbeta segments, was used to amplify TCR beta CDR3 regions. To correct PCR amplification bias, a synthetic template baseline was used for both primer optimization and computational correction. The paper's data handling went like this. Only productive sequences were kept, with reads annotated to V, D and J genes according to IMGT and analyzed in immunoSEQ Analyzer. Clonality was calculated as one minus the Shannon entropy normalized by log2 of the number of productive unique sequences. For each patient and control, public and private clones were evaluated among the 100 most prevalent clones. Clones were defined as Susac-specific when absent from the healthy and MS cohorts, from 1052 published viral clones and from other ImmuneACCESS disease sequences. The public reads were reprocessed in TCRdb via fastp at Q25 and MiXCR, keeping in-frame beta chains. Duplicate CDR3 protein sequences are folded into a single record with the most common DNA and genes. Here the V and J calls rest on TCRdb's processing, not on the authors' analysis. Present in this sample are about 52,000 distinct CDR3 sequences, 93% of which were seen just once. The ten top clones hold 0.45% to 0.65% of the sample.

A note on this clonotype: Its target antigen remains unknown. No base qualities exist here, and no much larger clone lies one base off it.

Peripheral blood CD8+ and CD4+ T cells from healthy donors, Susac syndrome patients and multiple sclerosis patients were profiled using high-throughput TCR beta sequencing. The multiple sclerosis controls were treatment-naive patients whose relapsing-remitting disease, either stable or active, fulfilled the revised McDonald criteria. Bulk CD8+ and CD4+ T cells were purified by magnetic negative isolation, while CD8+ TEMRA cells were enriched using FACS. Blood was drawn into EDTA tubes, processed within 24 hours, and PBMCs were isolated by density gradient centrifugation. PBMCs intended for TCR sequencing were cryopreserved in liquid nitrogen and thawed later in a water bath at 37 degrees C. Purity of sorted or isolated CD4+, CD8+ and CD8+ TEMRA cells was at least 90%. The paper as a whole reports these results and caveats: The number of individuals in the TCR sequencing and HLA analysis was acknowledged as relatively small.

The CDR3 numbers 12 residues from cysteine through phenylalanine. The CDR3 DNA has 36 bases and is translated from base 1. CDR1 WSHSY and CDR2 SAAADI are derived from the germline V gene. V drops 3 bases and J drops 10 bases, leaving 10 bases in between. The V and J genes are TRBV10-2 and TRBJ1-3; too little of a D gene remains to name it. This sequence originates from a human donor with multiple sclerosis. The specimen was CD8+ T cells from PBMCs. CDR3 region: CASSDLGGTIYF. DNA sequence: TGCGCCAGCAGTGATTTAGGAGGTACCATATATTTT.